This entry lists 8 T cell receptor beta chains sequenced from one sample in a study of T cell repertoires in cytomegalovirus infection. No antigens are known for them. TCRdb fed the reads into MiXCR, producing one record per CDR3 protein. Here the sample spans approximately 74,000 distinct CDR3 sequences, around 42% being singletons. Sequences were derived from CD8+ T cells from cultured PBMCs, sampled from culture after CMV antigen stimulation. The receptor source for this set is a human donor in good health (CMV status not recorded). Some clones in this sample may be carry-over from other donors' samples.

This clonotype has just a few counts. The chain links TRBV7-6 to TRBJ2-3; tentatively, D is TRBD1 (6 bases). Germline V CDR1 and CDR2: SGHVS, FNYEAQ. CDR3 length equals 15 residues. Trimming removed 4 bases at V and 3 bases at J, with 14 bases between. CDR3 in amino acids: CASSSKGGETDTQYF. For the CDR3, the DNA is TGTGCCAGCAGCTCAAAAGGGGGTGAGACAGATACGCAGTATTTT. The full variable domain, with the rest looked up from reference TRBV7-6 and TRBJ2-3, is GAGVSQSPRYKVTKRGQDVALRCDPISGHVSLYWYRQALGQGPEFLTYFNYEAQQDKSGLPNDRFSAERPEGSISTLTIQRTEQRDSAMYRCASSSKGGETDTQYFGPGTRLTVL.

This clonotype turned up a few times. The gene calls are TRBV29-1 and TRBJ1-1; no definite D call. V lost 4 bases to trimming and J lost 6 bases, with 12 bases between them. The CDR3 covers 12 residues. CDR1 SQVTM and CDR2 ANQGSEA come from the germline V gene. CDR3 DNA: TGCAGCGTTGCAAGGGAATACTCTGAAGCTTTCTTT. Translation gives CSVAREYSEAFF.

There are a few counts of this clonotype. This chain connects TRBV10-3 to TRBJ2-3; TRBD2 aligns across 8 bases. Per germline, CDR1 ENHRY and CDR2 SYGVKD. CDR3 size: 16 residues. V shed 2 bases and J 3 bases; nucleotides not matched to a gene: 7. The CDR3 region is CAISEPNSGATDTQYF. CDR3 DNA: TGTGCCATCAGTGAGCCTAATAGCGGGGCGACAGATACGCAGTATTTT.

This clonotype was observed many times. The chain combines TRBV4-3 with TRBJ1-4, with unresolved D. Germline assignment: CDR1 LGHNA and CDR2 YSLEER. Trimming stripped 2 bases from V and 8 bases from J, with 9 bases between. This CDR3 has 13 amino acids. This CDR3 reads CASSQTRTEKLFF. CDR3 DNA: TGCGCCAGCAGCCAAACCCGGACCGAAAAACTGTTTTTT.

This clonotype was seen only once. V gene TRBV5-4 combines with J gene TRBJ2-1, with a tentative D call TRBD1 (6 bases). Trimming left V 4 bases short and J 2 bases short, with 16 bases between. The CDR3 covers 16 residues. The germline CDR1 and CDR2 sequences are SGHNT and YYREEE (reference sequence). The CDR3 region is CASSTFLGATYNEQFF. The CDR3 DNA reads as TGTGCCAGCAGCACCTTTCTGGGGGCTACCTACAATGAGCAGTTCTTC.

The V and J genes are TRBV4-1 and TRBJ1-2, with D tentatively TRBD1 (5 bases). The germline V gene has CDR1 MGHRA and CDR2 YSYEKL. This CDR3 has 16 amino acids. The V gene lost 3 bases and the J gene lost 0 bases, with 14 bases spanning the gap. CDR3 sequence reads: CASSHVHLTANYGYTF. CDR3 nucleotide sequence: TGCGCCAGCAGCCACGTCCATTTGACAGCTAACTATGGCTACACCTTC.

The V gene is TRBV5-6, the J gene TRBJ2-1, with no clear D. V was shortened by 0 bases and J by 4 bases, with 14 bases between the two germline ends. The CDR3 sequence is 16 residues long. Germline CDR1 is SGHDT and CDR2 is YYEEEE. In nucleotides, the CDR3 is TGTGCCAGCAGCTTGGATGTAGACTTAACTTACAATGAGCAGTTCTTC. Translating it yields CASSLDVDLTYNEQFF.

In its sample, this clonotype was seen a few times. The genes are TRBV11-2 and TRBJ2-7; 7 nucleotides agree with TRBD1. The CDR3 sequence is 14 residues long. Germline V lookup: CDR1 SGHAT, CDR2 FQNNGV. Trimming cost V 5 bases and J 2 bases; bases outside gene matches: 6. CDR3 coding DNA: TGTGCCAGCAGCCTAACGGGACAGCCCTACGAGCAGTACTTC. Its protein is CASSLTGQPYEQYF.